The rows below give T cell receptor beta chains drawn from one sample of a study of T cell repertoires in cytomegalovirus infection. These receptors lack a known antigen. TCRdb reanalysed the reads using MiXCR and keeps one entry per CDR3 protein. Of 750,000 to 900,000 distinct CDR3 sequences in the sample, just under 30% were seen once. Sequencing was performed on cultured CD8+ T cells from PBMCs, taken from culture after CMV antigen stimulation. These receptors were collected from a human donor in good health (CMV status not recorded). Some clones in this sample may be carry-over from other donors' samples. The CDR3 runs from the conserved cysteine through the conserved F or W. A D gene is named only where the DNA matches it firmly. Clone size is not always given. Where it is, it says once, few, many or a class for expanded clones.

D	V	length	size	J	CDR3	DNA
TRBD1	TRBV7-4	14	few	TRBJ1-2	CASSGTGDVYGYTF	TGTGCCAGCAGCGGGACAGGGGACGTCTATGGCTACACCTTC
NA	TRBV6-5	16	once	TRBJ2-1	CASSYPPGGGLDEQFF	TGTGCCAGCAGTTACCCGCCAGGGGGGGGCCTGGATGAGCAGTTCTTC
NA	TRBV2	13	NA	TRBJ1-2	CASMGRAWYGYTF	TGTGCCAGCATGGGAAGGGCTTGGTATGGCTACACCTTC
NA	TRBV25-1	15	NA	TRBJ1-4	CASTDRSGRNEKLFF	TGTGCCAGCACCGACAGATCGGGAAGGAATGAAAAACTGTTTTTT
TRBD1	TRBV5-1	15	few	TRBJ1-6	CASSSTGERNSPLHF	TGCGCCAGCAGCTCAACAGGGGAAAGAAATTCACCCCTCCACTTT
NA	TRBV12-3/TRBV12-4	16	NA	TRBJ1-2	CASSSRSGHSNYGYTF	TGTGCCAGCAGTTCTCGTTCCGGGCATTCTAACTATGGCTACACCTTC
NA	TRBV12-5	15	few	TRBJ1-5	CASRVGGISNQPQHF	TGTGCTAGTAGGGTGGGGGGAATTAGCAATCAGCCCCAGCATTTT
NA	TRBV24-1	16	NA	TRBJ1-2	CATSNDLGRSVVGYTF	TGTGCCACCAGCAATGATCTGGGGCGATCGGTTGTTGGCTACACCTTC
NA	TRBV10-3	15	once	TRBJ1-6	CAISEVGGERSPLHF	TGTGCCATCAGTGAAGTCGGGGGGGAGAGGTCACCCCTCCACTTT
NA	TRBV12-3/TRBV12-4	11	many	TRBJ1-2	CASRTNYGYTF	TGTGCCAGCAGGACTAACTATGGCTACACCTTC
NA	TRBV11-2	16	NA	TRBJ1-4	CASSLDQTLTEEKLFF	TGTGCCAGCAGCTTAGATCAGACTCTTACCGAGGAAAAACTGTTTTTT
NA	TRBV4-1	14	NA	TRBJ1-1	CASSQAWGGGEAFF	TGCGCCAGCAGCCAAGCCTGGGGAGGCGGGGAAGCTTTCTTT
TRBD1	TRBV12-3/TRBV12-4	14	NA	TRBJ2-7	CASRTRDRIYEQYF	TGTGCCAGCAGGACCCGGGACAGGATCTACGAGCAGTACTTC
TRBD1	TRBV9	16	NA	TRBJ2-3	CASSLRTGSSTDTQYF	TGTGCCAGCAGCTTAAGGACAGGGTCTAGCACAGATACGCAGTATTTT
TRBD1	TRBV12-3/TRBV12-4	19	few	TRBJ1-6	CASSFWQGASRSYNSPLHF	TGTGCCAGCAGTTTTTGGCAGGGGGCGTCTAGATCCTATAATTCACCCCTCCACTTT
NA	TRBV10-2	12	NA	TRBJ1-6	CASSQGRPPLHF	TGCGCCAGCAGTCAAGGGAGACCACCCCTCCACTTT
TRBD1	TRBV2	13	NA	TRBJ2-1	CASPGQGNNEQFF	TGTGCCAGCCCGGGACAGGGGAACAATGAGCAGTTCTTC
NA	TRBV7-9	15	NA	TRBJ2-1	CASSPPGRRPHEQFF	TGTGCCAGCAGCCCTCCGGGACGGCGACCACATGAGCAGTTCTTC
NA	TRBV2	15	few	TRBJ2-2	CATLAGRENTGELFF	TGTGCCACCCTTGCGGGGCGGGAGAACACCGGGGAGCTGTTTTTT
TRBD1	TRBV12-3/TRBV12-4	15	NA	TRBJ2-5	CASSLLDRPDMSQYF	TGTGCCAGCAGTTTACTGGACAGGCCTGATATGTCCCAGTACTTC
NA	TRBV5-4	14	few	TRBJ1-2	CASSLNPSNYGYTF	TGTGCCAGCAGCCTAAATCCTTCTAACTATGGCTACACCTTC
NA	TRBV6-1	14	few	TRBJ1-5	CASSELGVGQPQHF	TGTGCCAGCAGTGAATTAGGAGTGGGACAGCCCCAGCATTTT